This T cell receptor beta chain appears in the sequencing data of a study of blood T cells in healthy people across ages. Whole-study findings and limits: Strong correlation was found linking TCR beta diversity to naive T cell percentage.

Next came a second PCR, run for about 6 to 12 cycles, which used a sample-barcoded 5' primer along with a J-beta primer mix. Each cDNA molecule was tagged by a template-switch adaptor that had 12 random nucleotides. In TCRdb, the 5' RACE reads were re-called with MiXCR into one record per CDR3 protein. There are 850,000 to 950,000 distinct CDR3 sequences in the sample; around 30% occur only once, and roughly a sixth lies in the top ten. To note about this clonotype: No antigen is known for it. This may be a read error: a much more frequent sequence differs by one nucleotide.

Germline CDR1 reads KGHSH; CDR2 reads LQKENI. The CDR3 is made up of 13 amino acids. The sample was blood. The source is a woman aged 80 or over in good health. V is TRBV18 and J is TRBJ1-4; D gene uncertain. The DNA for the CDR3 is TGTGCCAGCTCACCCGCTAGGAATGAAAAACGGTTTTTT. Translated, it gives CASSPARNEKRFF.